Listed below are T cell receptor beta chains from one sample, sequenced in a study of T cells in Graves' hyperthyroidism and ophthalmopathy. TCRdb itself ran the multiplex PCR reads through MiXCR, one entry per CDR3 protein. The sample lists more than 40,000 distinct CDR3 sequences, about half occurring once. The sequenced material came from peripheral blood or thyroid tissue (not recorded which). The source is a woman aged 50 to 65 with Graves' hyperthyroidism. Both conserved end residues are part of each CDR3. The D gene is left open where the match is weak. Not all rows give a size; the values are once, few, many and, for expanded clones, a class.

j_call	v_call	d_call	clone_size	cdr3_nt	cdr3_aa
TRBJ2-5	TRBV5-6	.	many	TGTGCCAGCAGCGTAACACCCCAGGGCGTTGGAGAGACCCAGTACTTC	CASSVTPQGVGETQYF
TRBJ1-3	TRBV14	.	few	TGTGCCAGCGGGGTTAAGGCCTCTGGAAACACCATATATTTT	CASGVKASGNTIYF
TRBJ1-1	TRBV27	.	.	TGTGCCAGCCTCAACAGGGCCGACGCCATGAACACTGAAGCTTTCTTT	CASLNRADAMNTEAFF
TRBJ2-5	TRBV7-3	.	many	TGTGCCAGCAGCTTAAACAGGGAGCAAGAGACCCAGTACTTC	CASSLNREQETQYF
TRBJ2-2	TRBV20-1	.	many	TGCAGTGCTAGTGCCTCGGGGCGGACTAACACCGGGGAGCTGTTTTTT	CSASASGRTNTGELFF
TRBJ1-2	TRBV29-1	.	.	TGCAGCGTTGAGGCGACTTCCTATGGCTACACCTTC	CSVEATSYGYTF
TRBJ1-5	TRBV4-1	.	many	TGCGCCAGCAGCCCTTGGGCGGGTGGCAATCAGCCCCAGCATTTT	CASSPWAGGNQPQHF
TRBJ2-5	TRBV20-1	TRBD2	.	TGCAGTGCTGGGGAGCGGGGGAAAGAGACCCAGTACTTC	CSAGERGKETQYF
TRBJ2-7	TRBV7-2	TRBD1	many	TGTGCCAGCAGCTTAGCCGGACAGGGGACCTACGAGCAGTACTTC	CASSLAGQGTYEQYF
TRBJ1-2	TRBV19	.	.	TGTGCCAGTCGCAGGGCCCAGACTCACTATGGCTACACCTTC	CASRRAQTHYGYTF
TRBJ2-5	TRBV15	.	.	TGTGCCACCAGCAGAGATAAGGTAAATCAGCCCCAGTACTTC	CATSRDKVNQPQYF
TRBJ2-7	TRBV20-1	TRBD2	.	TGCAGTGCTTCCAGGACTAGCGGGAGGACCAGGGCCGGGGAGCAGTACTTC	CSASRTSGRTRAGEQYF
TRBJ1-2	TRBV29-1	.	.	TGCAGCGTTGCCAGCAGCGGACCCCTAAACTATGGCTACACCTTC	CSVASSGPLNYGYTF
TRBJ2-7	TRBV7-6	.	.	TGTGCCAGCAGCGCAGGGCCCAAGCGGAACGAGCAGTACTTC	CASSAGPKRNEQYF
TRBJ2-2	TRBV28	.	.	TGTGCCAGCAGTTCCGGGACACTGAACACCGGGGAGCTGTTTTTT	CASSSGTLNTGELFF
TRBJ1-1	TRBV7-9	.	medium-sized	TGTGCCAGCAGCTTAGCGTCTAGCCCTGAAGCTTTCTTT	CASSLASSPEAFF
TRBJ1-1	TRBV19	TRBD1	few	TGTGCCAGTCCGGGAATGACAGGGCCCTCAGCGGTGAACACTGAAGCTTTCTTT	CASPGMTGPSAVNTEAFF
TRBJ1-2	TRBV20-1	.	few	TGCAGTGCTAGAGATCGGAGGGCGGCCTATGGCTACACCTTC	CSARDRRAAYGYTF
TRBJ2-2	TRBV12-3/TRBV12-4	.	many	TGTGCCAGCAGTTCAGGGAAGACCGGGGAGCTGTTTTTT	CASSSGKTGELFF
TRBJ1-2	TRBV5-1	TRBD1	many	TGCGCCAGCAGCTTGGAGGGACAGGGATATGGCTACACCTTC	CASSLEGQGYGYTF
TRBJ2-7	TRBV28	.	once	TGTGCCAGCAATTTGGGAGAAGAGCAGTACTTC	CASNLGEEQYF
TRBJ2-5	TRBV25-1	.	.	TGTGCCAGCAGTGATGACAGTCAAGAGACCCAGTACTTC	CASSDDSQETQYF
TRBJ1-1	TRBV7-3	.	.	TGTGCCAGCAGCCTTCAGGGATGGGGCACTGAAGCTTTCTTT	CASSLQGWGTEAFF
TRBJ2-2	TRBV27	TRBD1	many	TGTGCCAGCAGCTCCGGGACAGGGGGCACCGGGGAGCTGTTTTTT	CASSSGTGGTGELFF
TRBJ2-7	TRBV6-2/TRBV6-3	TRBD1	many	TGTGCCAGCAGTTACACTGGTCCGGGGACAGCAGCGCAGTACTTC	CASSYTGPGTAAQYF
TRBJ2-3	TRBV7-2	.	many	TGTGCCAGCAGCTTACGGAGCGGGTTGGGTACAGATACGCAGTATTTT	CASSLRSGLGTDTQYF
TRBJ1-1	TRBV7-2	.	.	TGTGCCAGCAGCTTAGTTGTCAGGGTAGGAACTGAAGCTTTCTTT	CASSLVVRVGTEAFF